One and the same sample provided the 10 T cell receptor beta chains below, sequenced in a study of cytotoxic CD8 clonotypes in ibrutinib-treated CLL. The assay was immunoSEQ multiplex PCR, and TCRdb's table has in-frame clones only and misses some. This table holds around 76,000 clones, approximately 87% found once. The material sequenced was PBMCs, taken after 24 months of ibrutinib treatment. Receptors were obtained from a human donor with chronic lymphocytic leukemia.

This clone appeared a few times. This chain uses TRBV28 with TRBJ1-5, with TRBD1 as a possible D gene (5 bases). Germline CDR1 reads MDHEN; CDR2 reads SYDVKM. Between the trimmed V and J ends, which lost 4 bases and 7 bases, there was a span of 8 bases. CDR3 size: 12 residues. CDR3 nucleotides: TGTGCCAGCAGTTCGGGGGGACAGCCCCAGCATTTT. It encodes CASSSGGQPQHF.

The gene calls are TRBV4-2 and TRBJ2-2, with D possibly TRBD1 on 6 matching bases. CDR1 LGHNA and CDR2 YNFKEQ come from the germline V gene. The V end was cut by 0 bases, the J end by 1 base, with 9 bases between. This CDR3 spans 16 amino acids. The DNA of the CDR3 is TGTGCCAGCAGCCAAGAACCGGGACAGAACACCGGGGAGCTGTTTTTT. It is translated as CASSQEPGQNTGELFF.

This clone was detected once. The rearrangement joins TRBV5-4 to TRBJ2-7; D might be TRBD2 (5 bases). Germline assignment: CDR1 SGHNT and CDR2 YYREEE (reference sequence). The CDR3 spans 13 residues. The V and J ends lost 5 bases and 7 bases respectively, with 16 bases between them. Here the CDR3 reads CASRGGRGEEQYF. The DNA of the CDR3 is TGTGCCAGCAGAGGTGGGAGAGGAGAAGAGCAGTACTTC.

The chain links TRBV6-1 to TRBJ1-3; D unclear. From germline, CDR1 is MNHNS and CDR2 SASEGT. Deletions cut 3 bases from V and 0 bases from J, with 9 bases between. CDR3 length: 15 amino acids. CDR3 coding DNA: TGTGCCAGCAGTGATGTGGGGAGCTCTGGAAACACCATATATTTT. This gives the protein CASSDVGSSGNTIYF.

This chain uses TRBV7-2 with TRBJ2-3; D is uncertain. CDR3 length equals 16 residues. Trimming removed 4 bases from V and 6 bases from J, with 20 bases in between. Germline V lookup: CDR1 SGHTA, CDR2 FQGNSA. CDR3 sequence reads: CASSSTSTRSRDTQYF. The CDR3 coding sequence is TGTGCCAGCAGCTCTACCTCGACCCGCAGTAGGGATACGCAGTATTTT. The variable domain in full, completed from reference TRBV7-2 and TRBJ2-3, reads GAGVSQSPSNKVTEKGKDVELRCDPISGHTALYWYRQSLGQGLEFLIYFQGNSAPDKSGLPSDRFSAERTGGSVSTLTIQRTQQEDSAVYLCASSSTSTRSRDTQYFGPGTRLTVL.

The chain combines TRBV11-2 with TRBJ1-1; no firm D call. The length of the CDR3 is 13 residues. Germline lookup yields CDR1 SGHAT and CDR2 FQNNGV. Trimming cost V 2 bases and J 6 bases, with 10 bases left between them. CDR3 protein: CASSLFSGSEAFF. In DNA, the CDR3 is TGTGCCAGCAGCTTATTCAGTGGCTCTGAAGCTTTCTTT.

The chain carries TRBV5-4 and TRBJ2-7; tentatively, D is TRBD1 or TRBD2 (5 bases each). Deletions cut 0 bases from V and 6 bases from J, with 16 bases between. This CDR3 has 15 amino acids. CDR1 is SGHNT and CDR2 is YYREEE in the germline V gene (reference sequence). CDR3 protein: CASSLGGARPLEQYF. CDR3 bases: TGTGCCAGCAGCTTGGGAGGGGCGCGACCCCTCGAGCAGTACTTC.

This clone has just one count. The rearrangement uses TRBV9 and TRBJ2-2; TRBD1 agrees at 9 bases. Germline loops: CDR1 SGDLS, CDR2 YYNGEE. Trimming cost V 4 bases and J 5 bases; bases outside gene matches: 6. The CDR3 sequence is 15 residues long. CDR3 DNA sequence: TGTGCCAGCAGCATCACGACAGGGGGGACCGGGGAGCTGTTTTTT. The encoded protein is CASSITTGGTGELFF.

The V call is TRBV9, the J call TRBJ1-1; the match to TRBD1 covers 7 bases. V lost 4 bases to trimming and J lost 3 bases; unmatched junction nucleotides: 9. Per germline, CDR1 SGDLS and CDR2 YYNGEE. The CDR3 is 15 residues long. The CDR3 sequence: CASSNYLTGHTEAFF. CDR3 sequence (DNA): TGTGCCAGCAGCAACTACTTGACAGGGCACACTGAAGCTTTCTTT.

This chain uses TRBV6-5 with TRBJ2-4; weak D call: TRBD2 (6 bases). The V gene lost 4 bases and the J gene lost 0 bases, with 7 bases spanning the gap. The CDR3 sequence is 14 residues long. CDR1 MNHEY and CDR2 SVGAGI come from the germline V gene. Here the CDR3 reads CASSSGLAKNIQYF. CDR3 nucleotide sequence: TGTGCCAGCAGTTCGGGACTAGCCAAAAACATTCAGTACTTC.